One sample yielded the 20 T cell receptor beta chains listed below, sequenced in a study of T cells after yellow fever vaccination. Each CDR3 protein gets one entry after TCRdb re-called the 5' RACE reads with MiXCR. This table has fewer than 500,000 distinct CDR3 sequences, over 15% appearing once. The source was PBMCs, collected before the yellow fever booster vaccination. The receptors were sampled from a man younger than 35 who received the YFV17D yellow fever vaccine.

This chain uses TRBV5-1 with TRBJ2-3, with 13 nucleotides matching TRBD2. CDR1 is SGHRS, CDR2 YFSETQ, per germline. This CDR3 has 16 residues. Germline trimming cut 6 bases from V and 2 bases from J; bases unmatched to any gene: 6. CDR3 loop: CASTGLAGEITDTQYF. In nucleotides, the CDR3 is TGCGCCAGCACCGGACTAGCGGGGGAGATCACAGATACGCAGTATTTT. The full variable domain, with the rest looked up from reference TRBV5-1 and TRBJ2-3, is KAGVTQTPRYLIKTRGQQVTLSCSPISGHRSVSWYQQTPGQGLQFLFEYFSETQRNKGNFPGRFSGRQFSNSRSEMNVSTLELGDSALYLCASTGLAGEITDTQYFGPGTRLTVL.

The CDR3 nucleotides are TGCGCCAGCAGCCCGGACGGTGGCTCTGGAAACACCATATATTTT. Protein sequence: CASSPDGGSGNTIYF. V gene TRBV5-1 combines with J gene TRBJ1-3; the D is unclear. CDR3 length: 15 amino acids. CDR1 is SGHRS and CDR2 is YFSETQ in the germline V gene. Trimming removed 4 bases from V and 0 bases from J, with 11 bases in between.

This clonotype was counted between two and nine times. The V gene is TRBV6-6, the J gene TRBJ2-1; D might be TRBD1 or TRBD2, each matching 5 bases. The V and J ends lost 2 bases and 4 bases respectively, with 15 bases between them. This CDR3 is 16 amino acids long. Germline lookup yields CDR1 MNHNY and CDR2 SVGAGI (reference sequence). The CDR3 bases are TGTGCCAGCAGTTACCCGATGGGGGATTCTTACAATGAGCAGTTCTTC. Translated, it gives CASSYPMGDSYNEQFF.

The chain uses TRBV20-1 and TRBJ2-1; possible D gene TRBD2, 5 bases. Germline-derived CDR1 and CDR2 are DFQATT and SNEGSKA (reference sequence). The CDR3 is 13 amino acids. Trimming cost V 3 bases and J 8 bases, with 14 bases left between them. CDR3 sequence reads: CSARAPRGYEQFF. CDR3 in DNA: TGCAGTGCTAGGGCCCCTCGGGGATATGAGCAGTTCTTC.

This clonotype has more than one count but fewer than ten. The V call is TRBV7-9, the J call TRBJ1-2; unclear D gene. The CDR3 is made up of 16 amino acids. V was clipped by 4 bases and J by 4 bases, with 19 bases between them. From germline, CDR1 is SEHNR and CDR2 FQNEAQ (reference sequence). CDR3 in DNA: TGTGCCAGCAGCTGGAGGGTCGGACGGATCTTCTATGGCTACACCTTC. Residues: CASSWRVGRIFYGYTF.

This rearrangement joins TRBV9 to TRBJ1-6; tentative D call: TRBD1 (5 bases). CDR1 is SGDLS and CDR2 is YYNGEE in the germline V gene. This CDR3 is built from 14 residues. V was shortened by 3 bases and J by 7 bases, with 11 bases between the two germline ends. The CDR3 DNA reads TGTGCCAGCAGCGAGACAGCTCAGAATTCACCCCTCCACTTT. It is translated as CASSETAQNSPLHF.

The CDR3 bases are TGTGCCAGCAGCCTTAATTGGGGTGGTGAGCAGTTCTTC. Its protein is CASSLNWGGEQFF. V is TRBV4-2 and J is TRBJ2-1; D gene uncertain. From germline, CDR1 is LGHNA and CDR2 YNFKEQ. The CDR3 is 13 amino acids. Trimming removed 4 bases from V and 9 bases from J, with 13 bases in between.

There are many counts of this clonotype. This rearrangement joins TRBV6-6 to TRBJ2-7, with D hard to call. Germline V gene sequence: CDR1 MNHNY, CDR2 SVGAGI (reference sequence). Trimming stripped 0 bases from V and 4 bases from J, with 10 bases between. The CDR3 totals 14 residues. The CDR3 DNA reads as TGTGCCAGCAGTTACTCTCGGCTTTCGTACGAGCAGTACGTC. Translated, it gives CASSYSRLSYEQYV.

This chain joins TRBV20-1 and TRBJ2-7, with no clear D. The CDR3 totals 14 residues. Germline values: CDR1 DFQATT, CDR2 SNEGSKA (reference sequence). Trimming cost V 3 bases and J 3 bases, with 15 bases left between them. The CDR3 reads CSASPLESYYEQYF. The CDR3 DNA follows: TGCAGTGCTAGCCCCCTTGAAAGCTACTACGAGCAGTACTTC.

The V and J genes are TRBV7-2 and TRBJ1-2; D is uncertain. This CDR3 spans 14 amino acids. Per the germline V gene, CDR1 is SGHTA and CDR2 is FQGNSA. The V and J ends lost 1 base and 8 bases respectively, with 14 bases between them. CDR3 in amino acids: CASSLGVSREGYTF. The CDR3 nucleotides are TGTGCCAGCAGCTTAGGGGTCAGCCGGGAGGGCTACACCTTC.

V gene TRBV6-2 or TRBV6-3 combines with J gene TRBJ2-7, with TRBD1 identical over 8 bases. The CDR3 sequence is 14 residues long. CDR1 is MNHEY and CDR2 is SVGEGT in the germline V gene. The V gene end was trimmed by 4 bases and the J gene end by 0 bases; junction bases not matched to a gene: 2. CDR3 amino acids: CASSSTGASYEQYV. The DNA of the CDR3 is TGTGCCAGCAGTTCGACAGGGGCCTCCTACGAGCAGTACGTC.

The CDR3 reads CASSQGWGQGRWGNQPQHF. In DNA form, the CDR3 reads TGCGCCAGCAGCCAAGGTTGGGGACAGGGACGGTGGGGCAATCAGCCCCAGCATTTT. The gene calls are TRBV4-3 and TRBJ1-5; 9 nucleotides align to TRBD1. Trimming took 1 base from V and 2 from J; bases not matched to a gene: 12. The CDR3 spans 19 residues. Per the germline V gene, CDR1 is LGHNA and CDR2 is YSLEER.

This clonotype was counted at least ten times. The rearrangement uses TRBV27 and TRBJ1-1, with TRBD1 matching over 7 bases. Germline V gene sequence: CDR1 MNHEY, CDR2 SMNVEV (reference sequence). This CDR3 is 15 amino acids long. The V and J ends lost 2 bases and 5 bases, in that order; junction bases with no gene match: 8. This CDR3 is CASSLTGDEGTEAFF. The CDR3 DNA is TGTGCCAGCAGTTTAACAGGGGACGAGGGGACTGAAGCTTTCTTT.

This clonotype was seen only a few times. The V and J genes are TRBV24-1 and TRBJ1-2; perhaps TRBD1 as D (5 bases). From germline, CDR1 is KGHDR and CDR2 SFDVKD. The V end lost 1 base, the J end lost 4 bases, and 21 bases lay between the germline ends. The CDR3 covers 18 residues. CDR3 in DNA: TGTGCCACCAGTGATTTAAAGGCAGGGAACAACGGGATCTATGGCTACACCTTC. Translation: CATSDLKAGNNGIYGYTF.

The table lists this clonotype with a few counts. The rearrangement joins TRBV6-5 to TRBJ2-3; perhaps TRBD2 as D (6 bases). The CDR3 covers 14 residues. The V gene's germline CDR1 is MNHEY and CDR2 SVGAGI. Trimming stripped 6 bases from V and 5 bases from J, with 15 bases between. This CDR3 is CASSELGRGDTQYF. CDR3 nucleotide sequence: TGTGCCAGCAGCGAGCTGGGGCGGGGAGATACGCAGTATTTT.

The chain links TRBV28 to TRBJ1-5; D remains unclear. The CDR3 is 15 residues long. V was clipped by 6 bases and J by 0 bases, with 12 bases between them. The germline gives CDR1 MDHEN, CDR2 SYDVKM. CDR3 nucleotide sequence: TGTGCCAGCAGCGGGCGGGCGTATAGCAATCAGCCCCAGCATTTT. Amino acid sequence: CASSGRAYSNQPQHF.

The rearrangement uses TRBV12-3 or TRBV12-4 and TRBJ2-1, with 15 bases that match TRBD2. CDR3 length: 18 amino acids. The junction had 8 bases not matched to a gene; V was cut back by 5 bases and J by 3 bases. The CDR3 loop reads CASSPPGLAGGNYNEQFF. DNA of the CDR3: TGTGCCAGCAGTCCCCCGGGACTAGCGGGGGGCAACTACAATGAGCAGTTCTTC.

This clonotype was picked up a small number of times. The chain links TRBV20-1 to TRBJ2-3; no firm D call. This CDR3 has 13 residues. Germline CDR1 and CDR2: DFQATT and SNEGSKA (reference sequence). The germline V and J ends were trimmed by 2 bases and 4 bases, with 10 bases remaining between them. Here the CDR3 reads CSARQENSDTQYF. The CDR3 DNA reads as TGCAGTGCTAGACAAGAGAATTCAGATACGCAGTATTTT.

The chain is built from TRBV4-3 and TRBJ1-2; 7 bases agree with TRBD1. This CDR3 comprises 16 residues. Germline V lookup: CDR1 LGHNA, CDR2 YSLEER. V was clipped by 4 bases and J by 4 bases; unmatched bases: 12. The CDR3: CASSRSDRSLVYGYTF. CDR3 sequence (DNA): TGCGCCAGCAGCCGCTCGGACAGGTCCCTGGTCTATGGCTACACCTTC.

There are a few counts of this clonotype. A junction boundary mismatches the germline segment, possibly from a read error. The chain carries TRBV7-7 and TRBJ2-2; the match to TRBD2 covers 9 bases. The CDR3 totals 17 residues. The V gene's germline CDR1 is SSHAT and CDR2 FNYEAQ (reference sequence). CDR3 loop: CASSLGLAGPNTGELFF. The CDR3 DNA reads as TGTGCTAGCAGCTTAGGCCTAGCGGGACCGAACACCGGGGAGCTGTTTTTT.